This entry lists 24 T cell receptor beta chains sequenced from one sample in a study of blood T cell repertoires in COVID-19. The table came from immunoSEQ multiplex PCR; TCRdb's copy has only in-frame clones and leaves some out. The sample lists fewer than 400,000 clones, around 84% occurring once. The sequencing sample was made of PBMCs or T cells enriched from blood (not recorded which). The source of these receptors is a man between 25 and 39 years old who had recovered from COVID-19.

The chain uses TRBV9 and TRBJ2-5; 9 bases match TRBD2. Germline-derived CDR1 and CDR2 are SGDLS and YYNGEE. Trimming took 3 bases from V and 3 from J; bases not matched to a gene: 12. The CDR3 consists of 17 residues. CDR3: CASSANPFRTSEETQYF. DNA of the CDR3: TGTGCCAGCAGCGCCAATCCCTTTAGGACTAGCGAAGAGACCCAGTACTTC. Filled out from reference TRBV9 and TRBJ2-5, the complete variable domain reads DSGVTQTPKHLITATGQRVTLRCSPRSGDLSVYWYQQSLDQGLQFLIQYYNGEERAKGNILERFSAQQFPDLHSELNLSSLELGDSALYFCASSANPFRTSEETQYFGPGTRLLVL.

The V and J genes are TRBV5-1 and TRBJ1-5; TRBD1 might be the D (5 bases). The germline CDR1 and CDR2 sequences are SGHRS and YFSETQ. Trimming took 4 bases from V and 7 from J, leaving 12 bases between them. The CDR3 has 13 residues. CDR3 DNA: TGCGCCAGCAGCGGGGGGGATGGCCAGCCCCAGCATTTT. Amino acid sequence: CASSGGDGQPQHF.

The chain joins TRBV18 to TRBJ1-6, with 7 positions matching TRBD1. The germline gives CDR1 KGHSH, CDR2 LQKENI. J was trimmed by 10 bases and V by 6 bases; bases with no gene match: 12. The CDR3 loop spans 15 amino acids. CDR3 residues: CASSLDSGQISPLHF. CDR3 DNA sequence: TGTGCCAGCTCGCTGGACTCGGGACAGATCTCACCCCTCCACTTT.

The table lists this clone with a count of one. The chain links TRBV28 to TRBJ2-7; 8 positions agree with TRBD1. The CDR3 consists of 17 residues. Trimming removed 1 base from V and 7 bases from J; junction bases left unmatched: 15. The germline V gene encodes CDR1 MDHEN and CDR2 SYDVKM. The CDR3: CASSLSGAGQGAREQYF. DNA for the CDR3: TGTGCCAGCAGTTTATCAGGCGCGGGGCAGGGGGCGCGGGAGCAGTACTTC.

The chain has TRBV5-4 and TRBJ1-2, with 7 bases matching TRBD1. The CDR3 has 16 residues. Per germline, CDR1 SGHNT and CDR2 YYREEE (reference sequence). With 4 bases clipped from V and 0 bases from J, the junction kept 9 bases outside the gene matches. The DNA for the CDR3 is TGTGCCAGCAGCAACATGCGACAGGGAGCTAACTATGGCTACACCTTC. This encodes CASSNMRQGANYGYTF.

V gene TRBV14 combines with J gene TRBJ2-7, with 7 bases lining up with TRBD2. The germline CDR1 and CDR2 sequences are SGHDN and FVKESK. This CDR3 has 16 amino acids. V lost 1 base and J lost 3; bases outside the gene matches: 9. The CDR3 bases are TGTGCCAGCAGCCAAGGCCCCCAGCGGGGAGACTACGAGCAGTACTTC. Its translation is CASSQGPQRGDYEQYF. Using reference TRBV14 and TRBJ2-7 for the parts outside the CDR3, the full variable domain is EAGVTQFPSHSVIEKGQTVTLRCDPISGHDNLYWYRRVMGKEIKFLLHFVKESKQDESGMPNNRFLAERTGGTYSTLKVQPAELEDSGVYFCASSQGPQRGDYEQYFGPGTRLTVT.

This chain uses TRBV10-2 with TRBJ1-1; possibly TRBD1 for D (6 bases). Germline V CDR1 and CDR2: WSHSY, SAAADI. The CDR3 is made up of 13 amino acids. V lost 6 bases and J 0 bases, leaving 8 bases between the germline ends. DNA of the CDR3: TGCGCCAGCAGGACAGGCTTGAACACTGAAGCTTTCTTT. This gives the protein CASRTGLNTEAFF.

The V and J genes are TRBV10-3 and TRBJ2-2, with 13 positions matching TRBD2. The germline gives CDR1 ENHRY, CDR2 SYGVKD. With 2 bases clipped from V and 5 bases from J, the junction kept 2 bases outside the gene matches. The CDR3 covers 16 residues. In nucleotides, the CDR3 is TGTGCCATCAGTGAGACTAGCGGGGGGGCAACCGGGGAGCTGTTTTTT. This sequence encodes CAISETSGGATGELFF.

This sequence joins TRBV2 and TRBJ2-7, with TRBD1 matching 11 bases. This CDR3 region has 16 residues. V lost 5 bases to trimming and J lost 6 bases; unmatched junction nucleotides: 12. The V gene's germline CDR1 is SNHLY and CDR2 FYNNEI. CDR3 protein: CASSIPIAGTGGEQYF. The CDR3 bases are TGTGCCAGCAGTATCCCGATTGCCGGGACAGGGGGCGAGCAGTACTTC.

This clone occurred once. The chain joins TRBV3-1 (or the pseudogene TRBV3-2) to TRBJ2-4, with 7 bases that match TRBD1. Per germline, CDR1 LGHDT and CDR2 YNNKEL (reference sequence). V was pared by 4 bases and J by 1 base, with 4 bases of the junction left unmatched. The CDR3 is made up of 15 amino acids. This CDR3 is CASSRIQGAKNIQYF. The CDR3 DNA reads TGTGCCAGCAGCCGCATACAGGGGGCCAAAAACATTCAGTACTTC.

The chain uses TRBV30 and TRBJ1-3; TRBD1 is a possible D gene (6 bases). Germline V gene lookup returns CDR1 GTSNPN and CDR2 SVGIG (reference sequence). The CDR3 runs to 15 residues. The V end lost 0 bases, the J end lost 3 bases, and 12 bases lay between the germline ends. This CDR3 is CAWSVLQGFGNTIYF. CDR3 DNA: TGTGCCTGGAGTGTTTTACAGGGCTTTGGAAACACCATATATTTT.

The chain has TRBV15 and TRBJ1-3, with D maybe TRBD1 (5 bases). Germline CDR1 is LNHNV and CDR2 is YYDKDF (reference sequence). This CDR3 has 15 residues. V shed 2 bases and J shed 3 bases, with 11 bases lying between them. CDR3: CATSRNRNDGNTIYF. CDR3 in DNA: TGTGCCACCAGCAGAAACAGGAACGATGGAAACACCATATATTTT.

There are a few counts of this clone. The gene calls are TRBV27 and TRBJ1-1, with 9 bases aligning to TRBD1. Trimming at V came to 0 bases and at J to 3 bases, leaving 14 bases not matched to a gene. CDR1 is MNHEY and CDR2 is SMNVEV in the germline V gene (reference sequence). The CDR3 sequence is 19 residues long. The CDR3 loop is CASSLSIRTGVPKDTEAFF. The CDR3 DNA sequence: TGTGCCAGCAGTTTATCAATTAGGACAGGGGTTCCCAAGGACACTGAAGCTTTCTTT.

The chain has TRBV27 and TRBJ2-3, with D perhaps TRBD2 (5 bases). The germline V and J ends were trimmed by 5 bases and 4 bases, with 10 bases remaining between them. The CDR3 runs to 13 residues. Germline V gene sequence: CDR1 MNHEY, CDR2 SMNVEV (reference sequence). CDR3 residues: CASSPPSSDTQYF. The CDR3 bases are TGTGCCAGCAGTCCCCCTAGCTCAGATACGCAGTATTTT.

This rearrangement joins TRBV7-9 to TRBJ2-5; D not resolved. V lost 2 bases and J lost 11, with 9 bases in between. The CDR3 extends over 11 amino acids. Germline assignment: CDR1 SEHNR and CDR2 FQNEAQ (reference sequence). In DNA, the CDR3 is TGTGCCAGCAGCTTAATCCCAAATCAGTACTTC. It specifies CASSLIPNQYF.

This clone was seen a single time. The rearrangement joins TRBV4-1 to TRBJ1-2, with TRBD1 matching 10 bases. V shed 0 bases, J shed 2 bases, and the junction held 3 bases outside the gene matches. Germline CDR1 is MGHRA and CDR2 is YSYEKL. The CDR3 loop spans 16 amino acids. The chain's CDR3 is CASSQEGGQGNYGYTF. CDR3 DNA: TGCGCCAGCAGCCAAGAGGGGGGACAGGGGAACTATGGCTACACCTTC.

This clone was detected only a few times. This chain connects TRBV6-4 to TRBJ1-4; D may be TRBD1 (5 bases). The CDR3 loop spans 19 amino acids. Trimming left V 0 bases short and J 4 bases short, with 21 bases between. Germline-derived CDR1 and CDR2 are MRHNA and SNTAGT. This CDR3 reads CASSDSIYRSQSHNEKLFF. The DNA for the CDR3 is TGTGCCAGCAGTGACTCAATCTACAGGTCCCAGTCTCATAATGAAAAACTGTTTTTT.

In DNA form, the CDR3 reads TGTGCCAGCAGCTTAGGCGCCCGGACAGGGTCTGCCGGGGAGCTGTTTTTT. It yields the protein CASSLGARTGSAGELFF. This chain joins TRBV11-2 and TRBJ2-2; 8 bases line up with TRBD1. Per germline, CDR1 SGHAT and CDR2 FQNNGV. This CDR3 has 17 residues. After removal of 1 base from V and 6 bases from J, the junction contained 10 bases not matched to a gene.

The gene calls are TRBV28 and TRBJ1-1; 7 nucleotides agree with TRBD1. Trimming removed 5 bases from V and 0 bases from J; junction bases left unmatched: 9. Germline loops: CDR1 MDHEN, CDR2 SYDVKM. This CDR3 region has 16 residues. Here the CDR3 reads CASSRDRDSLNTEAFF. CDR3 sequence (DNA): TGTGCCAGCAGTCGCGATCGGGACAGCCTGAACACTGAAGCTTTCTTT. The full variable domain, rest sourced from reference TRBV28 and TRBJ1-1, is DVKVTQSSRYLVKRTGEKVFLECVQDMDHENMFWYRQDPGLGLRLIYFSYDVKMKEKGDIPEGYSVSREKKERFSLILESASTNQTSMYLCASSRDRDSLNTEAFFGQGTRLTVV.

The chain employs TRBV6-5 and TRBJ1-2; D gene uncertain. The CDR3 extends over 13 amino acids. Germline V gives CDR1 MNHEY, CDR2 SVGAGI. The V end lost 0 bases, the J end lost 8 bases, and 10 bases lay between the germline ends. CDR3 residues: CASSYSMIGGYTF. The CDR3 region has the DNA TGTGCCAGCAGTTACTCGATGATCGGGGGCTACACCTTC.

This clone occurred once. The CDR3 loop is CASSHRGTPYEQYF. The CDR3 DNA sequence: TGTGCCAGCAGCCATCGGGGAACCCCCTACGAGCAGTACTTC. The rearrangement links TRBV2 to TRBJ2-7; a possible D gene is TRBD2 (5 bases). V was cut by 6 bases and J by 2 bases, with 14 bases left in between. The CDR3 sequence is 14 residues long. Germline CDR1 is SNHLY and CDR2 is FYNNEI.

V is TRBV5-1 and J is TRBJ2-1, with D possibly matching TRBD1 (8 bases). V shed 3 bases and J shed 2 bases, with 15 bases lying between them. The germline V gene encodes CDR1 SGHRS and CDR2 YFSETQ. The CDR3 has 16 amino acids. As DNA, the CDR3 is TGCGCCAGCAGCTCGAGACAGGGGAGGGCCTACAATGAGCAGTTCTTC. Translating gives CASSSRQGRAYNEQFF.

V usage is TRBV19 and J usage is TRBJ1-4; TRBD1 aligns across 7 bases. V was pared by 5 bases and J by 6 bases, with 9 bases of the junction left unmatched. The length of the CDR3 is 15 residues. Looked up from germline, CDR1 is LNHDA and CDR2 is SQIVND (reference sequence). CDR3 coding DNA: TGTGCCAGTAGTCCTTTAGGGGGCATCGATGAAAAACTGTTTTTT. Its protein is CASSPLGGIDEKLFF.

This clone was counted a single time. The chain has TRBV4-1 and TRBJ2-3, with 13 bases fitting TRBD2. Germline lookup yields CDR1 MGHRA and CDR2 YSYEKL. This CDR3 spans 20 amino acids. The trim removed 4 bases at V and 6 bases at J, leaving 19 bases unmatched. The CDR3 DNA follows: TGCGCCAGCAGCCCCCCCGGGACAGGGGCGACTAGCGGGAGGAGGGATACGCAGTATTTT. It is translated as CASSPPGTGATSGRRDTQYF.